This passage covers 10 T cell receptor beta chains from one sample sequenced in a study of human T cells and chemical hapten exposure (dated by TCRdb to the early 2020s). The time point label on this specimen signifies: patch test 3, about 24 weeks after DPC sensitization. Taken with the paper, the label for treatment or condition translates to: therapeutic diphenylcyclopropenone sensitization with weekly scalp DPC. Library preparation employed RACE. Sequenced on a NextSeq 500. TCRdb applied fastp at Q25 and MiXCR to the public reads, then kept only in-frame beta chains. Rows are unified per CDR3 protein, each entry keeping the most common DNA and genes. This sample gives about 82,000 distinct CDR3 sequences in total; roughly a tenth of them show up just once. The top ten clonotypes cover roughly 3.7% of the sample. Here the sequenced sample was whole blood, taken in connection with sensitization to the hapten diphenylcyclopropenone (DPC). The receptor source for this set is a woman in her 50s with alopecia areata. Some clones in this sample may be carry-over from other donors' samples.

V gene TRBV6-5 combines with J gene TRBJ2-1, with 10 bases fitting TRBD2. CDR1 and CDR2 (germline): MNHEY, SVGAGI. The junction had 11 bases not matched to a gene; V was cut back by 8 bases and J by 10 bases. CDR3 length: 14 residues. DNA for the CDR3: TGTGCCAGCTTTAGCGGGAGGCCAAAAGGGGAGCAGTTCTTC. It yields the protein CASFSGRPKGEQFF.

This clonotype was recorded many times. This chain connects TRBV6-1 to TRBJ2-1; 7 bases match TRBD1. The CDR3 is made up of 14 amino acids. Germline trimming cut 7 bases from V and 1 base from J; bases unmatched to any gene: 4. Per the germline V gene, CDR1 is MNHNS and CDR2 is SASEGT. CDR3 protein: CASILDRSYNEQFF. In DNA, the CDR3 is TGTGCCAGCATCTTGGACAGGTCCTACAATGAGCAGTTCTTC.

This clonotype was observed many times. This chain links TRBV7-9 with TRBJ2-7, with TRBD1 matching over 9 bases. The CDR3 spans 15 residues. The germline gives CDR1 SEHNR, CDR2 FQNEAQ (reference sequence). The V segment lost 5 bases and the J segment 1 base; nucleotides outside the gene matches: 6. The chain's CDR3 is CASSPGQGLSYEQYF. The CDR3 DNA is TGTGCCAGCAGCCCCGGACAGGGGCTTTCCTACGAGCAGTACTTC.

Ten or more counts support this clonotype. This chain joins TRBV29-1 and TRBJ2-7, with D possibly matching TRBD1 (5 bases). CDR1 and CDR2 (germline): SQVTM, ANQGSEA. V lost 4 bases and J 3 bases, leaving 13 bases between the germline ends. The CDR3 has 13 amino acids. CDR3 protein: CSVAQGPHYEQYF. Here the CDR3 DNA reads TGCAGCGTTGCCCAGGGTCCCCACTACGAGCAGTACTTC.

This clonotype has ten or more counts. This chain joins TRBV20-1 and TRBJ2-7; D uncertain. This CDR3 has 14 amino acids. Germline CDR1 is DFQATT and CDR2 is SNEGSKA (reference sequence). V was pared by 5 bases and J by 5 bases, with 19 bases between. The CDR3 coding sequence is TGCAGTGCTCCGGCGGCTCCCGCCACCCACGAGCAGTACTTC. This encodes CSAPAAPATHEQYF.

The chain couples TRBV30 to TRBJ1-3, with TRBD1 matching over 7 bases. The CDR3 is 13 amino acids. V shed 2 bases and J 9 bases; nucleotides not matched to a gene: 7. Germline V gene lookup returns CDR1 GTSNPN and CDR2 SVGIG (reference sequence). The CDR3 DNA reads as TGTGCCTGGAGTCCCGGACAGGCTTTCACCATATATTTT. It encodes CAWSPGQAFTIYF.

Details on this clonotype: A much larger clonotype is one base distant, so this may be a read error. The chain combines TRBV19 with TRBJ2-1; 12 bases are a match to TRBD2. The germline CDR1 and CDR2 sequences are LNHDA and SQIVND (reference sequence). The length of the CDR3 is 20 residues. The CDR3 DNA reads TGTCCCAGTAGTATCTCCCCTCGGCTAGCGGGAGGGTTGGGCTACAATGAGCAGTTCTTC. Translating it yields CPSSISPRLAGGLGYNEQFF. Full variable domain (missing parts from reference TRBV19 and TRBJ2-1): DGGITQSPKYLFRKEGQNVTLSCEQNLNHDAMYWYRQDPGQGLRLIYYSQIVNDFQKGDIAEGYSVSREKKESFPLTVTSAQKNPTAFYLCPSSISPRLAGGLGYNEQFFGPGTRLTVL.

This clonotype was observed many times. The chain's CDR3 is CSADRGIGEAFF. The CDR3 DNA is TGCAGCGCGGACAGGGGGATTGGTGAAGCTTTCTTT. This sequence joins TRBV29-1 and TRBJ1-1, with 10 bases aligning to TRBD1. Germline V gives CDR1 SQVTM, CDR2 ANQGSEA. The V segment lost 7 bases and the J segment 7 bases; nucleotides outside the gene matches: 6. The CDR3 runs 12 residues.

This clonotype was recorded many times. The rearrangement joins TRBV7-8 to TRBJ1-2; D might be TRBD1 (6 bases). The ends were cut back, 5 bases at V and 4 bases at J, with 11 bases in the middle. The CDR3 is 13 amino acids. The germline V gene encodes CDR1 SGHVS and CDR2 FQNEAQ. The CDR3 DNA reads TGTGCCAGCAGCCGACAGGTATCCTATGGCTACACCTTC. Its protein is CASSRQVSYGYTF.

This clonotype has at least ten counts. The chain links TRBV28 to TRBJ1-5, with D unclear. The V and J ends lost 2 bases and 2 bases respectively, with 4 bases between them. Germline V gives CDR1 MDHEN, CDR2 SYDVKM. The CDR3 sequence is 13 residues long. DNA of the CDR3: TGTGCCAGCAGTTTACAGCGCAATCAGCCCCAGCATTTT. It translates to CASSLQRNQPQHF.